The sequence of this T cell receptor (beta chain) was determined in a study of graft-versus-host responses after intestinal transplantation. Study context: Isolated intestinal, liver-intestinal, or multivisceral transplants were what recipients had. Induction using anti-thymocyte globulin, followed by tacrolimus and steroids for about three years, was given to all recipients.

A word on this clone: Its specificity is not known.

CDR1 is MNHNS and CDR2 is SASEGT in the germline V gene. V lost 0 bases, J lost 7 bases, and 5 bases stayed unmatched. CDR3 length: 15 amino acids. Here immunoSEQ multiplex PCR was the method, and the copy in TCRdb shows in-frame clones only, minus some. The table records under 95,000 clones, roughly 90% of them present only once. The rearrangement links TRBV6-1 to TRBJ1-4; 7 bases are a match to TRBD1. The receptor's source is a human donor who received an intestinal transplant. This sample comprised unstimulated CD8+ T cells sorted from spleen or lymph node cells, obtained before intestinal transplant. The CDR3: CASSEAEGAGEKLFF. CDR3 nucleotide sequence: TGTGCCAGCAGTGAAGCAGAGGGGGCCGGTGAAAAACTGTTTTTT.